These T cell receptor beta chains were read from a single sample in a study of human T cells and chemical hapten exposure. In TCRdb, the RACE reads were re-called with MiXCR into one record per CDR3 protein. The data hold roughly 50,000 distinct CDR3 sequences, with roughly a tenth observed a single time. The sequencing used whole blood, collected in connection with sensitization to the hapten diphenylcyclopropenone (DPC). The receptor source for this set is a man aged 40-49 years with alopecia areata. Some clones in this sample may be carry-over from other donors' samples. Both conserved end residues are part of each CDR3. D genes are given only for firm matches. The size entry is marked missing in some rows and otherwise reads once, few, many or a size class.

>13|TRBJ1-2|TRBV3-1|.|.
CASSRSTDYGYTF
TGTGCCAGCAGCCGTTCGACAGACTATGGCTACACCTTC
>16|TRBJ2-5|TRBV7-9|.|.
CASSSRSDSLQETQYF
TGTGCCAGCAGCTCCCGATCGGACAGTCTCCAAGAGACCCAGTACTTC
>13|TRBJ1-2|TRBV27|.|.
CASRTQGTYGYTF
TGTGCCAGCCGAACTCAGGGTACCTATGGCTACACCTTC
>17|TRBJ2-2|TRBV20-1|many|.
CSARATPGTANTGELFF
TGCAGTGCTAGAGCCACCCCCGGGACTGCGAACACCGGGGAGCTGTTTTTT
>15|TRBJ2-5|TRBV7-3|few|TRBD2
CASSPGGYSQETQYF
TGTGCCAGCAGCCCGGGGGGATACTCTCAAGAGACCCAGTACTTC
>14|TRBJ2-5|TRBV24-1|many|.
CATSDLSGGETQYF
TGTGCCACCAGTGATTTGTCGGGTGGGGAGACCCAGTACTTC
>16|TRBJ2-1|TRBV14|few|.
CASSQGAGSSYNEQFF
TGTGCCAGCAGCCAAGGGGCAGGGAGCTCCTACAATGAGCAGTTCTTC
>11|TRBJ2-7|TRBV20-1|few|.
CSARVRSEQYF
TGCAGTGCTAGAGTTAGGAGTGAGCAGTACTTC
>17|TRBJ1-6|TRBV6-5|few|.
CASSPTGSRSYNSPLHF
TGTGCCAGCAGTCCTACAGGGTCCCGCTCCTATAATTCACCCCTCCACTTT
>15|TRBJ1-1|TRBV11-2|few|.
CASSLGRTLNTEAFF
TGTGCCAGCAGCTTAGGTAGGACACTGAACACTGAAGCTTTCTTT
>15|TRBJ2-7|TRBV4-2|few|.
CAFYPDWAGSYEQYF
TGTGCCTTCTACCCCGATTGGGCGGGTAGCTACGAGCAGTACTTC